What follows are 14 T cell receptor beta chains derived from one specimen sequenced in a study of shared clonotypes between healthy human individuals. Naive CD8 cells comprised CD45RO-negative, CCR7-positively selected cells, excluding terminally differentiated effector memory CD45RA+ cells. Clones were sequenced by immunoSEQ multiplex PCR, and TCRdb holds only the in-frame ones, with some missing. The sample lists about 2.2 million clones; about 93% were seen once. Sequencing input: naive CD8+ T cells from PBMCs. The receptors stem from a man younger than 35 in good health. Some clones in this sample may be carry-over from other donors' samples.

This sequence joins TRBV11-3 and TRBJ2-7; TRBD1 matches 10 bases. CDR1 is SGHNT, CDR2 YENEEA, per germline. Trimming at V came to 5 bases and at J to 5 bases, leaving 6 bases not matched to a gene. The CDR3 consists of 14 residues. The CDR3 region is CASSTRQGAHEQYF. In nucleotides, the CDR3 is TGTGCCAGCAGCACCCGACAGGGGGCCCACGAGCAGTACTTC.

The V call is TRBV5-6, the J call TRBJ2-1; D not resolved. Germline V CDR1 and CDR2: SGHDT, YYEEEE. With 0 bases removed from V and 0 bases from J, the gap between germline ends came to 13 bases. CDR3 size: 17 residues. The CDR3 DNA is TGTGCCAGCAGCTTGGCCGAGCGCGTTTACTCCTACAATGAGCAGTTCTTC. This codes for CASSLAERVYSYNEQFF.

The chain employs TRBV7-3 and TRBJ2-1, with a weak D call TRBD2 (6 bases). Germline values: CDR1 SGHTA, CDR2 FQGTGA. V lost 2 bases to trimming and J lost 6 bases, with 17 bases between them. This CDR3 has 16 residues. The CDR3 sequence: CASSLGRGGGANEQFF. The CDR3, as DNA: TGTGCCAGCAGCTTAGGGCGGGGCGGAGGCGCCAATGAGCAGTTCTTC.

As concerns this clone: Other DNA sequences within the sample encode an identical CDR3. The rearrangement links TRBV19 to TRBJ1-5; D might be TRBD1 (6 bases). The length of the CDR3 is 14 residues. Trimming cost V 8 bases and J 4 bases, with 15 bases left between them. Germline V CDR1 and CDR2: LNHDA, SQIVND (reference sequence). The DNA of the CDR3 is TGTGCCAGTTCCCATCGAGGGGGGAATCAGCCCCAGCATTTT. It is translated as CASSHRGGNQPQHF.

The chain combines TRBV6-6 with TRBJ2-4; a weak D match, TRBD1 (7 bases). Germline CDR1 reads MNHNY; CDR2 reads SVGAGI (reference sequence). This CDR3 contains 16 residues. V lost 6 bases and J lost 0, with 15 bases in between. The CDR3 nucleotides are TGTGCCAGCAGGCACAGGGGAGGACTAGCCAAAAACATTCAGTACTTC. Protein sequence: CASRHRGGLAKNIQYF.

J is TRBJ1-2 and V is TRBV28, with a weak D call TRBD1 (6 bases). This CDR3 has 16 residues. The germline V and J ends were trimmed by 6 bases and 4 bases, with 21 bases remaining between them. Germline CDR1 MDHEN, CDR2 SYDVKM. The CDR3 DNA sequence: TGTGCCAGCAGCGAAGGGCTCCCAGGGGACGGCTATGGCTACACCTTC. Its protein is CASSEGLPGDGYGYTF.

The chain recombines TRBV11-2 with TRBJ2-5; no clear D gene. Matching the DNA end better, TRBJ2-7 makes the J call doubtful. CDR1 and CDR2 (germline): SGHAT, FQNNGV. The CDR3 is 14 amino acids. In DNA, the CDR3 is TGTGCCAGCAGCTTAGTGTTAAATTCCTACGAGCAGTACTTC. It translates to CASSLVLNSYEQYF.

The chain couples TRBV7-9 to TRBJ2-1, with a tentative D call TRBD1 (6 bases). The germline gives CDR1 SEHNR, CDR2 FQNEAQ (reference sequence). The CDR3 has 17 residues. The V end was cut by 0 bases, the J end by 9 bases, with 21 bases between. The CDR3 protein is CASSLAVSSGQSIEQFF. DNA of the CDR3: TGTGCCAGCAGCTTAGCGGTATCTTCCGGACAGTCGATTGAGCAGTTCTTC.

This clone has a single count. The gene calls are TRBV30 and TRBJ2-3; 8 positions match TRBD2. The germline gives CDR1 GTSNPN, CDR2 SVGIG (reference sequence). The junction had 15 bases not matched to a gene; V was cut back by 4 bases and J by 3 bases. The CDR3 has 17 amino acids. CDR3 loop: CAWTLDQREIGTDTQYF. The CDR3 nucleotides are TGTGCCTGGACCCTGGACCAGCGGGAGATTGGGACAGATACGCAGTATTTT.

The chain uses TRBV5-1 and TRBJ2-1; 12 nucleotides agree with TRBD2. Germline values: CDR1 SGHRS, CDR2 YFSETQ. V was clipped by 5 bases and J by 8 bases; unmatched bases: 14. The CDR3 runs to 17 residues. This chain's CDR3 is CASSSRLAGGSSDEQFF. The CDR3 region has the DNA TGCGCCAGCAGTTCCCGTCTAGCGGGAGGGAGTTCTGATGAGCAGTTCTTC.

The genes are TRBV13 and TRBJ1-1, with D perhaps TRBD1 (5 bases). Germline values: CDR1 PRHDT, CDR2 FYEKMQ (reference sequence). The V end was cut by 5 bases, the J end by 6 bases, with 10 bases between. This CDR3 has 12 amino acids. The CDR3, as DNA: TGTGCCAGCAGCCGCGGGGGAGCTGAAGCTTTCTTT. Translating it yields CASSRGGAEAFF.

The chain employs TRBV5-5 and TRBJ2-7; no firm D call. This CDR3 spans 12 amino acids. Per germline, CDR1 SGHKS and CDR2 YYEKEE (reference sequence). V was trimmed by 4 bases and J by 2 bases, leaving 7 bases between them. The CDR3: CASSHPTYEQYF. CDR3 coding DNA: TGTGCCAGCAGCCACCCCACCTACGAGCAGTACTTC.

The chain combines TRBV9 with TRBJ2-1; D is unclear. Trimming cost V 3 bases and J 9 bases, with 19 bases left between them. The germline V gene has CDR1 SGDLS and CDR2 YYNGEE. The CDR3 runs to 15 residues. In DNA form, the CDR3 reads TGTGCCAGCAGCGGGGCGTCACTCGCCGTTACTGAGCAGTTCTTC. This gives the protein CASSGASLAVTEQFF.

The chain carries TRBV6-5 and TRBJ2-5; no firm D call. The CDR3 spans 11 residues. The V gene lost 8 bases and the J gene lost 5 bases, with 9 bases spanning the gap. The V gene's germline CDR1 is MNHEY and CDR2 SVGAGI. CDR3 residues: CASGSWETQYF. CDR3 nucleotide sequence: TGTGCCAGCGGTTCTTGGGAGACCCAGTACTTC.